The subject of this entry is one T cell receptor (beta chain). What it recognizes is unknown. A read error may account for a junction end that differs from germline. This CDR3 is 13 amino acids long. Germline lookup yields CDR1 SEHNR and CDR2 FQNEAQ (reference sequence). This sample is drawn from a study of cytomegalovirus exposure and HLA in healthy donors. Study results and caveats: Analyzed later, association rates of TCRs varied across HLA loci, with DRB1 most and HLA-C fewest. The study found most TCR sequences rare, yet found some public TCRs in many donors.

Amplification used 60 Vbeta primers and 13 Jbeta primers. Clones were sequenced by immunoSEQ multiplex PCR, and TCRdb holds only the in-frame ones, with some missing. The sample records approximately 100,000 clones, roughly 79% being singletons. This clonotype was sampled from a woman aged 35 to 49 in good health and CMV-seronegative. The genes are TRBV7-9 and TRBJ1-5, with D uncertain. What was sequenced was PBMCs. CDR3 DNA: TGTTCCAGCAGCTTGGGCCAAAATCAGCCCCAGCATTTT. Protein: CSSSLGQNQPQHF.